This is a list of T cell receptor beta chains from one sample in a study of control samples from healthy donors and cancer patients. Method: immunoSEQ multiplex PCR; TCRdb's copy keeps in-frame clones and lacks some. The sample lists about 89,000 clones, 85% to 90% occurring once. Sequenced input: blood. The receptor source for this set is a woman aged 35 to 49 in good health. Both conserved end residues are part of each CDR3. The order of the fields is J gene, D gene, clone size, V gene, CDR3 DNA, CDR3 protein. The D gene is left open where the match is weak. Not every row has a clone size; where given, it reads once, few, many or a size class.

TRBJ2-5 TRBD2 NA TRBV19 TGTGCCAGTAGTATAGGACTAGCGGGGGTGCAGACCCAGTACTTC CASSIGLAGVQTQYF
TRBJ1-1 TRBD1 NA TRBV7-2 TGTGCCAGCAGCTTGACAGGGGGCGATTACACTGAAGCTTTCTTT CASSLTGGDYTEAFF
TRBJ2-2 TRBD2 NA TRBV20-1 TGCAGTGCTAGTGTGTTAGCGGGGCCCGGGGAGCTGTTTTTT CSASVLAGPGELFF
TRBJ2-3 TRBD2 NA TRBV10-1 TGCGCCACCGGGACTAGCGGAACCACAGATACGCAGTATTTT CATGTSGTTDTQYF
TRBJ2-1 TRBD2 NA TRBV24-1 TGTGCCACGGAGCTAGCGGGGGGGCCGAATGAGCAGTTCTTC CATELAGGPNEQFF
TRBJ2-7 NA once TRBV7-2 TGTGCCAGCAGCTTAGACGGGTCCTCCATCTACGAGCAGTACTTC CASSLDGSSIYEQYF
TRBJ1-2 TRBD1 NA TRBV7-8 TGTGCCAGCAGCTTAGCGGGGACAGCCAACTATGGCTACACCTTC CASSLAGTANYGYTF
TRBJ1-5 TRBD1 NA TRBV5-6 TGTGCCAGCACAGTACAGGGGGCCGGGCAGCCCCAGCATTTT CASTVQGAGQPQHF
TRBJ1-1 NA once TRBV3-1/TRBV3-2 TGTGCCAGCAGTCGGACGGAGAACACTGAAGCTTTCTTT CASSRTENTEAFF
TRBJ2-3 TRBD2 NA TRBV5-4 TGTGCCAGCAGCCGGACTAGCGGGGGGGCCGATACGCAGTATTTT CASSRTSGGADTQYF
TRBJ1-2 NA few TRBV29-1 TGCAGCGTTGAAAAAGGCCAGGGTCATGGCTACACCTTC CSVEKGQGHGYTF
TRBJ1-5 NA NA TRBV7-8 TGTGCCAGCAGCTTAGCCTCTCTCCGGAGGAGGAATCAGCCCCAGCATTTT CASSLASLRRRNQPQHF
TRBJ2-1 TRBD2 NA TRBV10-2 TGCGCCAGCAGGACCACTAGCGGGGCTACTATATACTCCTACAATGAGCAGTTCTTC CASRTTSGATIYSYNEQFF
TRBJ1-2 NA NA TRBV2 TGTGCCAGCAGCGACCGGGACCACCTCATGGATGGCTACACCTTC CASSDRDHLMDGYTF
TRBJ1-2 TRBD1 NA TRBV2 TGTGCCAGCAGTGCTCCGACAGGGGTCGATGGCTACACCTTC CASSAPTGVDGYTF
TRBJ1-1 NA NA TRBV19 TGTGCCAGTAGTACCGAGTTATCTAACACTGAAGCTTTCTTT CASSTELSNTEAFF
TRBJ2-6 TRBD1 NA TRBV19 TGTGCCAGTAGTGTACCGGGACAGGTTACAGCTGGGGCCAACGTCCTGACTTTC CASSVPGQVTAGANVLTF
TRBJ1-1 NA NA TRBV10-3 TGTGCCATCAGTGAGCCATTTGGAGGGCGGGTTGGGCTCACTGAAGCTTTCTTT CAISEPFGGRVGLTEAFF
TRBJ1-2 NA NA TRBV18 TGTGCCAGCTCAGACCAGTCTAACTATGGCTACACCTTC CASSDQSNYGYTF
TRBJ2-2 NA NA TRBV9 TGTGCCAGCAGCGTAGGTGGGTTCGCCGGGGAGCTGTTTTTT CASSVGGFAGELFF
TRBJ2-7 TRBD2 NA TRBV9 TGTGCCAGCAGCCCAGGAGGGGGGATATGGACTAGCAACGAGCAGTACTTC CASSPGGGIWTSNEQYF
TRBJ2-5 TRBD2 NA TRBV6-2/TRBV6-3 TGTGCCAGCAGTTATATAGGGAGCGGGGGAGAGACCCAGTACTTC CASSYIGSGGETQYF
TRBJ1-1 NA NA TRBV5-5 TGTGCCAGCAGCGTGCAAAGGGACGATGAAGCTTTCTTT CASSVQRDDEAFF
TRBJ1-1 NA NA TRBV5-5 TGTGCCAGCAGCGCCCAGGGACGCGGCACTGAAGCTTTCTTT CASSAQGRGTEAFF
TRBJ2-1 TRBD2 NA TRBV11-3 TGTGCCAGCAGCGGTGGACTAGCGGGGGGTACTGAGCAGTTCTTC CASSGGLAGGTEQFF
TRBJ1-6 NA once TRBV7-2 TGTGCCAGCAGCCTCCTGGACGGTACCCGGCCCCTCCACTTT CASSLLDGTRPLHF
TRBJ2-7 NA NA TRBV19 TGTGCCAGTACTTCCCCAGGGTCTTCCGGCGAGCAGTACTTC CASTSPGSSGEQYF
TRBJ1-2 TRBD1 NA TRBV24-1 TGTGCCACCAGTGATTTTACCGGGACAGGGTTGGATGGTGGCTACACCTTC CATSDFTGTGLDGGYTF
TRBJ1-2 NA NA TRBV6-1 TGTGCCAGCAGTGAAGCCCGGGCGTATGGCTACACCTTC CASSEARAYGYTF
TRBJ2-6 TRBD2 NA TRBV4-3 TGCGCCAGCAGCCAAATCGGGGGGACTGGGGCCAACGTCCTGACTTTC CASSQIGGTGANVLTF
TRBJ2-3 NA NA TRBV10-3 TGTGCCATGGGGACAGATACGCAGTATTTT CAMGTDTQYF
TRBJ2-3 NA once TRBV5-4 TGTGCCAGCAGCTTGGTACTAGGCACAGATACGCAGTATTTT CASSLVLGTDTQYF
TRBJ1-2 NA NA TRBV7-8 TGTGCCAGCAGCTTAGTTACTCTTGGTGGCTACACCTTC CASSLVTLGGYTF
TRBJ1-4 TRBD1 NA TRBV18 TGTGCCAGCTCATGGGGACAGGGAAATGAAAAACTGTTTTTT CASSWGQGNEKLFF
TRBJ1-1 NA NA TRBV19 TGTGCCAGTTCCAGGGGCGTGAACACTGAAGCTTTCTTT CASSRGVNTEAFF
TRBJ2-3 NA NA TRBV21-1 TGTGCCAGCAGCAGGGGCAGGGTGCGGGTTGCAACAGATACGCAGTATTTT CASSRGRVRVATDTQYF
TRBJ2-1 NA NA TRBV7-3 TGTGCCAGCAGCCCCCTCCCGGGGGCGTACAATGAGCAGTTCTTC CASSPLPGAYNEQFF
TRBJ1-1 NA NA TRBV11-2 TGTGCCAGCCAACCCCCGCCCTACAACACTGAAGCTTTCTTT CASQPPPYNTEAFF
TRBJ1-3 TRBD1 few TRBV7-9 TGTGCCAGCAGCTCACAGGGGGCAGCTGGAAACACCATATATTTT CASSSQGAAGNTIYF
TRBJ2-5 NA NA TRBV5-4 TGTGCCAGCAGCTTGGGGCAAGAGACCCAGTACTTC CASSLGQETQYF
TRBJ1-6 NA NA TRBV4-3 TGCGCCAGCAGCCAGGGATCCTATAATTCACCCCTCCACTTT CASSQGSYNSPLHF